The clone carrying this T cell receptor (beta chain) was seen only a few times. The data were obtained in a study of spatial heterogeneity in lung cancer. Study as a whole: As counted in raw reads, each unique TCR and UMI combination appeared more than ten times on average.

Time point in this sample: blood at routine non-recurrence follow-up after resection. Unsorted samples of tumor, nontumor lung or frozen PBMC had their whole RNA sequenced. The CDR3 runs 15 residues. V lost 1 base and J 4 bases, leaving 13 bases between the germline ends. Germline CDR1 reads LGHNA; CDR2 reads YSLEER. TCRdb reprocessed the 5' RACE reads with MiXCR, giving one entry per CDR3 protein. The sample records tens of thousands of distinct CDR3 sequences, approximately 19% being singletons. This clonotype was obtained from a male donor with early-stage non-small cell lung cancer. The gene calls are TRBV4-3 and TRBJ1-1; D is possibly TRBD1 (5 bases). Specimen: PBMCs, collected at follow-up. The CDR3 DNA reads TGCGCCAGCAGCCAAGGGGTCGGGGGTGGCACTGAAGCTTTCTTT. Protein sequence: CASSQGVGGGTEAFF.